The clone carrying this T cell receptor beta chain was seen a single time. Method: immunoSEQ multiplex PCR; TCRdb's copy keeps in-frame clones and lacks some. The sample consists of 120,000 to 150,000 clones, 90% to 95% of them appearing once. The sample originates from a study of T cell responses to AZD1222 COVID-19 vaccine. The CDR3 length is 13 residues. The V end lost 3 bases, the J end lost 0 bases, and 7 bases lay between the germline ends. Germline V gene lookup returns CDR1 SGDLS and CDR2 YYNGEE. This rearrangement joins TRBV9 to TRBJ2-7; D ambiguous. The receptor was derived from an adult in good health. Sequencing was performed on peripheral blood, taken on day 0 of AZD1222 vaccination. CDR3 coding DNA: TGTGCCAGCAGCGCCCCGGGCTCCTACGAGCAGTACTTC. Translated: CASSAPGSYEQYF.